A single sample gave rise to the 23 T cell receptor beta chains below, sequenced in a study of blood T cell repertoires in COVID-19. Sequencing used immunoSEQ multiplex PCR; TCRdb keeps in-frame clones, though not all of them. The sample comprises some 90,000 clones, roughly 90% of which are singletons, and about 1.2% rests with the top ten. The material sequenced was peripheral blood. The receptors were sampled from a man aged 80 or over with active or convalescent COVID-19.

The chain carries TRBV5-6 and TRBJ2-7; TRBD1 matches 11 bases. The CDR3 is made up of 17 amino acids. The germline V gene has CDR1 SGHDT and CDR2 YYEEEE. V trimming: 0 bases; J trimming: 4 bases; junction bases outside the gene matches: 9. The CDR3: CASSLGGPGTGGYEQYF. The CDR3 bases are TGTGCCAGCAGCTTGGGCGGGCCCGGGACAGGGGGTTACGAGCAGTACTTC.

This chain links TRBV5-5 with TRBJ2-1; possible D gene TRBD2, 6 bases. The CDR3 consists of 13 residues. The germline V gene has CDR1 SGHKS and CDR2 YYEKEE (reference sequence). V lost 3 bases, J lost 2 bases, and 6 bases lay in between. CDR3: CASSWEAYNEQFF. Here the CDR3 DNA reads TGTGCCAGCAGCTGGGAGGCCTACAATGAGCAGTTCTTC.

The rearrangement uses TRBV6-2 or TRBV6-3 and TRBJ1-6; 10 bases map to TRBD1. Germline V gives CDR1 MNHEY, CDR2 SVGEGT. This CDR3 has 16 residues. The trim removed 5 bases at V and 8 bases at J, leaving 9 bases unmatched. The CDR3 DNA sequence: TGTGCCAGCAGTCGGGGCCGGGACAGGGGATATTCACCCCTCCACTTT. This encodes CASSRGRDRGYSPLHF.

The chain combines TRBV28 with TRBJ2-7; TRBD2 aligns across 8 bases. CDR1 MDHEN and CDR2 SYDVKM come from the germline V gene. The CDR3 extends over 15 amino acids. With 3 bases clipped from V and 2 bases from J, the junction kept 6 bases outside the gene matches. The CDR3 is CASSLRAGAPYEQYF. For the CDR3, the DNA is TGTGCCAGCAGTTTGCGAGCGGGGGCACCCTACGAGCAGTACTTC. Full variable domain (remainder filled in from reference TRBV28 and TRBJ2-7): DVKVTQSSRYLVKRTGEKVFLECVQDMDHENMFWYRQDPGLGLRLIYFSYDVKMKEKGDIPEGYSVSREKKERFSLILESASTNQTSMYLCASSLRAGAPYEQYFGPGTRLTVT.

The chain recombines TRBV5-1 with TRBJ2-7, with 8 bases fitting TRBD2. Germline trimming cut 3 bases from V and 4 bases from J; bases unmatched to any gene: 6. This CDR3 is 14 amino acids long. CDR1 SGHRS and CDR2 YFSETQ come from the germline V gene. The CDR3 DNA reads as TGCGCCAGCAGCTACGGGAGGGCCGATTACGAGCAGTACTTC. Protein product: CASSYGRADYEQYF.

The rearrangement joins TRBV25-1 to TRBJ2-7; no definite D call. Germline V lookup: CDR1 MGHDK, CDR2 SYGVNS. The germline V and J ends were trimmed by 1 base and 9 bases, with 13 bases remaining between them. CDR3 length: 13 amino acids. The CDR3 sequence: CASSESVGVRQYF. CDR3 bases: TGTGCCAGCAGTGAATCGGTGGGCGTCCGGCAGTACTTC.

The chain employs TRBV13 and TRBJ1-1, with a weak D call TRBD1 (5 bases). The CDR3 runs 14 residues. The germline CDR1 and CDR2 sequences are PRHDT and FYEKMQ (reference sequence). Deletions cut 3 bases from V and 2 bases from J, with 10 bases between. The CDR3 region is CASSFWGGNTEAFF. The CDR3 DNA reads as TGTGCCAGCAGCTTCTGGGGGGGAAACACTGAAGCTTTCTTT. The full variable domain, rest sourced from reference TRBV13 and TRBJ1-1, is AAGVIQSPRHLIKEKRETATLKCYPIPRHDTVYWYQQGPGQDPQFLISFYEKMQSDKGSIPDRFSAQQFSDYHSELNMSSLELGDSALYFCASSFWGGNTEAFFGQGTRLTVV.

The count of this clone is one. The chain is built from TRBV7-3 and TRBJ1-2, with unresolved D. V lost 5 bases and J 8 bases, leaving 18 bases between the germline ends. The germline V gene has CDR1 SGHTA and CDR2 FQGTGA. CDR3 length equals 14 residues. The CDR3 DNA sequence: TGTGCCAGCAGCGATTCGACCAGGAGCGGAGGCTACACCTTC. It translates to CASSDSTRSGGYTF. Using reference TRBV7-3 and TRBJ1-2 for the parts outside the CDR3, the full variable domain is GAGVSQTPSNKVTEKGKYVELRCDPISGHTALYWYRQSLGQGPEFLIYFQGTGAADDSGLPNDRFFAVRPEGSVSTLKIQRTERGDSAVYLCASSDSTRSGGYTFGSGTRLTVV.

J is TRBJ2-3 and V is TRBV11-3, with D possibly TRBD1 on 5 matching bases. CDR3 length: 15 residues. Germline V lookup: CDR1 SGHNT, CDR2 YENEEA. V was cut by 3 bases and J by 3 bases, with 13 bases left in between. The CDR3, as DNA: TGTGCCAGCAGCTTGGACCTTACAGGAACAGATACGCAGTATTTT. This codes for CASSLDLTGTDTQYF.

V usage is TRBV9 and J usage is TRBJ2-1; D is undetermined. The CDR3 has 13 amino acids. Trimming cost V 0 bases and J 7 bases, with 8 bases left between them. The germline gives CDR1 SGDLS, CDR2 YYNGEE. CDR3 in DNA: TGTGCCAGCAGCGTAGATTCCTTAAATGAGCAGTTCTTC. Protein product: CASSVDSLNEQFF.

This chain links TRBV7-3 with TRBJ2-1, with TRBD1 matching 7 bases. The germline CDR1 and CDR2 sequences are SGHTA and FQGTGA. The CDR3 totals 17 residues. With 0 bases clipped from V and 3 bases from J, the junction kept 8 bases outside the gene matches. The CDR3 loop is CASSLTGPQGFYNEQFF. The CDR3 nucleotides are TGTGCCAGCAGCTTAACGGGGCCACAGGGGTTCTACAATGAGCAGTTCTTC.

CDR3 residues: CASSYRVAGGTNEQFF. The DNA for the CDR3 is TGTGCCAGCAGTTACCGCGTAGCGGGAGGGACGAATGAGCAGTTCTTC. The genes are TRBV6-5 and TRBJ2-1; 11 bases match TRBD2. In germline, CDR1 is MNHEY, CDR2 SVGAGI. With 2 bases clipped from V and 7 bases from J, the junction kept 7 bases outside the gene matches. The length of the CDR3 is 16 residues.

The V call is TRBV18, the J call TRBJ2-7; 9 bases are a match to TRBD2. Germline loops: CDR1 KGHSH, CDR2 LQKENI. There are 18 residues in the CDR3. J was trimmed by 0 bases and V by 6 bases; bases with no gene match: 15. In DNA, the CDR3 is TGTGCCAGCTCGCCAGCGACCATTTTAGCGGGAGTCTCCTACGAGCAGTACTTC. It codes for CASSPATILAGVSYEQYF.

The chain joins TRBV7-9 to TRBJ2-1, with 10 bases lining up with TRBD2. Germline-derived CDR1 and CDR2 are SEHNR and FQNEAQ (reference sequence). CDR3 size: 17 residues. The junction had 13 bases not matched to a gene; V was cut back by 2 bases and J by 9 bases. CDR3 sequence: CASSLYGRAGGPIEQFF. CDR3 coding DNA: TGTGCCAGCAGCTTATACGGTAGAGCGGGAGGGCCCATTGAGCAGTTCTTC.

The V and J genes are TRBV27 and TRBJ1-1; TRBD1 matches 7 bases. V shed 6 bases, J shed 1 base, and the junction held 8 bases outside the gene matches. CDR1 and CDR2 from the germline V gene are MNHEY and SMNVEV (reference sequence). This CDR3 has 15 amino acids. CDR3 in DNA: TGTGCCAGCAGAAATAACAGGGGATCGAACACTGAAGCTTTCTTT. This gives the protein CASRNNRGSNTEAFF.

This chain connects TRBV24-1 to TRBJ2-5; the D gene is possibly TRBD2 (6 bases). CDR1 is KGHDR, CDR2 SFDVKD, per germline. The CDR3 contains 15 residues. Trimming left V 4 bases short and J 1 base short, with 12 bases between. The CDR3 DNA is TGTGCCACCAGTGACCCCCGGGACTTCCAAGAGACCCAGTACTTC. This gives the protein CATSDPRDFQETQYF.

This chain connects TRBV25-1 to TRBJ1-2, with 12 bases that match TRBD1. In germline, CDR1 is MGHDK, CDR2 SYGVNS. J lost 1 base, V lost 1 base, and 7 bases had no gene match. This CDR3 contains 18 residues. The CDR3 sequence is CASSESGGQGAFNYGYTF. DNA for the CDR3: TGTGCCAGCAGTGAATCGGGGGGACAGGGGGCATTTAACTATGGCTACACCTTC.

The chain recombines TRBV10-3 with TRBJ2-1, with a weak D call TRBD2 (6 bases). V gave up 6 bases and J gave up 9 bases, with 18 bases separating them. Per the germline V gene, CDR1 is ENHRY and CDR2 is SYGVKD. This CDR3 contains 14 residues. CDR3 loop: CAIRDDSGSGEQFF. The CDR3 nucleotides are TGTGCCATCAGGGACGACAGCGGGTCGGGTGAGCAGTTCTTC.

In DNA form, the CDR3 reads TGTGCCAGCAGTTCAGCGGGACCAGCCTACGAGCAGTACTTC. This sequence encodes CASSSAGPAYEQYF. This chain uses TRBV6-2 or TRBV6-3 with TRBJ2-7; TRBD2 agrees at 7 bases. Germline V CDR1 and CDR2: MNHEY, SVGEGT. Trimming cost V 4 bases and J 2 bases; bases outside gene matches: 5. The CDR3 sequence is 14 residues long.

This clone was detected only a few times. This rearrangement joins TRBV30 to TRBJ2-3; tentative D call: TRBD2 (6 bases). Trimming took off 2 bases at V and 0 bases at J, with 9 bases between the two ends. Germline V gene lookup returns CDR1 GTSNPN and CDR2 SVGIG (reference sequence). The CDR3 runs 14 residues. The CDR3 protein is CAWSLRGSTDTQYF. As DNA, the CDR3 is TGTGCCTGGAGTCTACGGGGGAGCACAGATACGCAGTATTTT. The whole variable domain, remainder taken from reference TRBV30 and TRBJ2-3, is SQTIHQWPATLVQPVGSPLSLECTVEGTSNPNLYWYRQAAGRGLQLLFYSVGIGQISSEVPQNLSASRPQDRQFILSSKKLLLSDSGFYLCAWSLRGSTDTQYFGPGTRLTVL.

This clone occurred a few times. J is TRBJ2-5 and V is TRBV5-1, with a tentative D call TRBD2 (5 bases). The CDR3 contains 16 residues. Looked up from germline, CDR1 is SGHRS and CDR2 is YFSETQ. With 1 base removed from V and 0 bases from J, the gap between germline ends came to 13 bases. CDR3 loop: CASSLRGSLYQETQYF. CDR3 coding DNA: TGCGCCAGCAGCTTGCGAGGGAGCCTGTACCAAGAGACCCAGTACTTC.

This clone occurred a few times. This chain joins TRBV18 and TRBJ1-6; D unresolved. The germline CDR1 and CDR2 sequences are KGHSH and LQKENI. The CDR3 has 15 amino acids. V was shortened by 3 bases and J by 5 bases, with 11 bases between the two germline ends. This CDR3 reads CASSPQAGNNSPLHF. For the CDR3, the DNA is TGTGCCAGCTCACCCCAGGCCGGGAATAATTCACCCCTCCACTTT. Using reference TRBV18 and TRBJ1-6 for the parts outside the CDR3, the full variable domain is NAGVMQNPRHLVRRRGQEARLRCSPMKGHSHVYWYRQLPEEGLKFMVYLQKENIIDESGMPKERFSAEFPKEGPSILRIQQVVRGDSAAYFCASSPQAGNNSPLHFGNGTRLTVT.

V gene TRBV7-8 combines with J gene TRBJ1-1, with D perhaps matching TRBD1 (6 bases). CDR3 length equals 13 residues. The V end was cut by 4 bases, the J end by 4 bases, with 10 bases between. CDR1 SGHVS and CDR2 FQNEAQ come from the germline V gene. CDR3 in amino acids: CASSSDRPTEAFF. The CDR3 region has the DNA TGTGCCAGCAGCTCGGACAGACCCACTGAAGCTTTCTTT.